A selection of T cell receptor beta chains follows, all from one sample in a study of cytomegalovirus exposure and HLA in healthy donors. Assay used: immunoSEQ multiplex PCR; TCRdb lists only in-frame clones, some missing. The repertoire holds under 200,000 clones, with more than 9.5% as singletons. The sample consisted of PBMCs. These receptors all stem from a man over 45 in good health and CMV-seropositive. Both conserved end residues are part of each CDR3. D genes are given only for firm matches. Size is omitted from some rows. Given values are once, few, many or a class for expanded clones.

D gene,V gene,clone size,CDR3 length,J gene,CDR3 protein,CDR3 DNA
TRBD2,TRBV30,few,17,TRBJ2-1,CAWRLAGGRSSYNEQFF,TGTGCCTGGCGTCTAGCGGGGGGGAGAAGCTCCTACAATGAGCAGTTCTTC
NA,TRBV15,NA,13,TRBJ2-7,CATTLGTRGEQYF,TGTGCCACCACCCTAGGAACCCGGGGGGAGCAGTACTTC
TRBD1,TRBV10-3,NA,16,TRBJ1-2,CAISEKEDRDLSGYTF,TGTGCCATCAGTGAGAAGGAGGACAGGGACTTAAGTGGCTACACCTTC
TRBD2,TRBV10-3,few,15,TRBJ2-3,CAIRATSGGSDTQYF,TGTGCCATCAGGGCGACTAGCGGGGGCTCAGATACGCAGTATTTT
TRBD1,TRBV15,NA,14,TRBJ1-5,CATSRDDRDQPQHF,TGTGCCACCAGCAGGGACGACAGGGATCAGCCCCAGCATTTT
TRBD1,TRBV18,NA,15,TRBJ1-6,CASSKVQGRNSPLHF,TGTGCCAGCTCAAAAGTACAGGGGAGAAATTCACCCCTCCACTTT
NA,TRBV2,NA,10,TRBJ2-3,CASSLDTQYF,TGTGCCAGCAGTCTAGATACGCAGTATTTT
TRBD2,TRBV9,NA,15,TRBJ2-5,CASSVGGGGAETQYF,TGTGCCAGCAGCGTAGGGGGCGGGGGGGCGGAGACCCAGTACTTC
TRBD1,TRBV19,NA,15,TRBJ1-6,CASSIGRGSNSPLHF,TGTGCCAGTAGTATAGGCAGGGGGTCTAATTCACCCCTCCACTTT
NA,TRBV6-1,few,14,TRBJ1-3,CASLDQASGNTIYF,TGTGCCAGTCTTGATCAGGCGTCTGGAAACACCATATATTTT
NA,TRBV5-4,NA,13,TRBJ1-2,CASSLVAGDGYTF,TGTGCCAGCAGCTTGGTAGCAGGGGATGGCTACACCTTC
NA,TRBV9,NA,13,TRBJ2-7,CASSASLGSGQYF,TGTGCCAGCAGCGCTTCCCTGGGGAGCGGGCAGTACTTC
NA,TRBV9,few,13,TRBJ2-3,CASSAVNTDTQYF,TGTGCCAGCAGCGCAGTGAACACAGATACGCAGTATTTT
TRBD2,TRBV7-2,few,14,TRBJ2-7,CASSLSGATYEQYF,TGTGCCAGCAGCTTAAGCGGGGCTACCTACGAGCAGTACTTC
TRBD2,TRBV14,few,17,TRBJ2-5,CASSHRTSGESQETQYF,TGTGCCAGCAGCCATAGGACTAGCGGGGAATCACAAGAGACCCAGTACTTC
NA,TRBV5-6,NA,15,TRBJ1-1,CASSAQRQANTEAFF,TGTGCCAGCAGCGCTCAGAGACAGGCGAACACTGAAGCTTTCTTT